Shown below are 6 T cell receptor beta chains from a single sample sequenced in a study of spatial heterogeneity in lung cancer. Time point given: blood at routine non-recurrence follow-up after resection. Frozen PBMC, nontumor lung or tumor provided whole RNA, which was sequenced unsorted. TCRdb recomputed calls from the 5' RACE reads with MiXCR, one row per CDR3 protein. The sample shows about 120,000 distinct CDR3 sequences, more than 10% of them seen only once. Sequencing was performed on PBMCs, taken at follow-up. These TCRs come from a male donor with early-stage non-small cell lung cancer.

This chain links TRBV10-3 with TRBJ2-7; TRBD1 matches 7 bases. CDR3 length: 14 amino acids. CDR1 and CDR2 (germline): ENHRY, SYGVKD. Trimming took 8 bases from V and 1 from J; bases not matched to a gene: 8. DNA of the CDR3: TGTGCCATCTGGACCGGGACAGCATCCTACGAGCAGTACTTC. This codes for CAIWTGTASYEQYF.

This clonotype was detected ten times or more. The rearrangement joins TRBV10-3 to TRBJ2-7; a possible D gene is TRBD1 (7 bases). The ends were cut back, 9 bases at V and 6 bases at J, with 24 bases in the middle. The CDR3 has 15 residues. Per germline, CDR1 ENHRY and CDR2 SYGVKD. CDR3 coding DNA: TGTGCCATTGCCCAGCGGTTGGAGGGGGCTGCCGAGCAGTACTTC. Its translation: CAIAQRLEGAAEQYF.

The V call is TRBV30, the J call TRBJ1-5; D is undetermined. This CDR3 has 13 residues. Between the trimmed V and J ends, which lost 2 bases and 4 bases, there was a span of 9 bases. Germline V lookup: CDR1 GTSNPN, CDR2 SVGIG (reference sequence). Written as DNA, the CDR3 is TGTGCCTGGAGTCCAGAACAGAATCAGCCCCAGCATTTT. Translation gives CAWSPEQNQPQHF.

This clonotype has more than one count but fewer than ten. This rearrangement joins TRBV6-5 to TRBJ1-1, with 7 positions matching TRBD1. Germline values: CDR1 MNHEY, CDR2 SVGAGI. After removal of 6 bases from V and 0 bases from J, the junction contained 7 bases not matched to a gene. The CDR3 has 15 amino acids. The CDR3, as DNA: TGTGCCAGCAGGCAGGGGGAGGTCGTGAACACTGAAGCTTTCTTT. Translating gives CASRQGEVVNTEAFF.

Only a few counts were recorded for this clonotype. As DNA, the CDR3 is TGTGCCAGCAGTTCCCCAGTAGTGGGCCCAGATGAAAAACTGTTTTTT. The encoded protein is CASSSPVVGPDEKLFF. V and J are TRBV28 and TRBJ1-4; no definite D call. The CDR3 covers 16 residues. V dropped 4 bases and J dropped 6 bases, with 18 bases sitting between them. Germline-derived CDR1 and CDR2 are MDHEN and SYDVKM.

The chain combines TRBV11-2 with TRBJ1-2; D unclear. V gave up 3 bases and J gave up 6 bases, with 8 bases separating them. Germline V gene data show CDR1 as SGHAT and CDR2 as FQNNGV. CDR3 size: 12 residues. The CDR3 region is CASSLAPHGYTF. The DNA for the CDR3 is TGTGCCAGCAGCTTGGCTCCCCATGGCTACACCTTC.